This T cell receptor (beta chain) was observed in a study of blood T cell repertoires in COVID-19. This clone occurred many times. Sequencing was performed with immunoSEQ multiplex PCR; in TCRdb, only in-frame clones are kept and a portion is missing. The sample contains hundreds of thousands of clones, approximately 87% of which appear only once. Per germline, CDR1 MNHEY and CDR2 SVGAGI. V dropped 9 bases and J dropped 5; count of bases not matched to a gene: 8. This CDR3 is 13 amino acids long. The chain couples TRBV6-5 to TRBJ2-7; 9 bases line up with TRBD1. Sequenced input: PBMCs or T cells enriched from blood (not recorded which). The TCR originated in a man aged 40-50 years in a cohort exposed to, infected with or recovered from COVID-19 (not recorded which). The CDR3 spells CASQGTGTDEQYF. Written as DNA, the CDR3 is TGTGCCAGTCAGGGGACAGGGACGGACGAGCAGTACTTC.